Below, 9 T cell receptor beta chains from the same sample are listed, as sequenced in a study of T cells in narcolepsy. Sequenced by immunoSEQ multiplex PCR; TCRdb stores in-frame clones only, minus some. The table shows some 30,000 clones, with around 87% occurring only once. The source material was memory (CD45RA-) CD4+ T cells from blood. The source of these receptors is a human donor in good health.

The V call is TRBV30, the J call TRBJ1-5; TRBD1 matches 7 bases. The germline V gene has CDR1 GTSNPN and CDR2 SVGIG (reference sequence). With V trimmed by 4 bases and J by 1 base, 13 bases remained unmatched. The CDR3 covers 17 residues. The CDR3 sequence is CAWTLNQGGGSNQPQHF. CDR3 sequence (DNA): TGTGCCTGGACTCTCAACCAGGGGGGCGGAAGCAATCAGCCCCAGCATTTT.

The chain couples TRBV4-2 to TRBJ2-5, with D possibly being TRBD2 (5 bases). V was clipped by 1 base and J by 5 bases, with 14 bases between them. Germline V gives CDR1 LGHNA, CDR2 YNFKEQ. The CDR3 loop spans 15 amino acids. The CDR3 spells CASSQARASGETQYF. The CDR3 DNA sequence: TGTGCCAGCAGCCAAGCGCGGGCTAGTGGGGAGACCCAGTACTTC.

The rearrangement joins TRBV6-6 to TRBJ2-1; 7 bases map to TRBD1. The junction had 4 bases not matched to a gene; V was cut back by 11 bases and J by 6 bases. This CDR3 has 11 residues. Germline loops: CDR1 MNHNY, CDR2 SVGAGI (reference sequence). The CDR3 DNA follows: TGTGCCGCACAGGGGAGCAATGAGCAGTTCTTC. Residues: CAAQGSNEQFF.

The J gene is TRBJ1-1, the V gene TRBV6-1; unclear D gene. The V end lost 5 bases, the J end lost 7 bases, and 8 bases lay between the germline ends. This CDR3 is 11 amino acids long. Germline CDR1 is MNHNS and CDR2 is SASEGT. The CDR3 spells CASSTGLEAFF. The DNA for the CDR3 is TGTGCCAGCAGTACCGGTCTTGAAGCTTTCTTT.

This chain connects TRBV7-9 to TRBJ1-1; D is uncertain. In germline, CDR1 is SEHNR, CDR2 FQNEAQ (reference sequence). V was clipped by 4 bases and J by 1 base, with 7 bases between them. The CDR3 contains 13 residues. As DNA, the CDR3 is TGTGCCAGCAGCTCCCGCGAGAACACTGAAGCTTTCTTT. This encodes CASSSRENTEAFF.

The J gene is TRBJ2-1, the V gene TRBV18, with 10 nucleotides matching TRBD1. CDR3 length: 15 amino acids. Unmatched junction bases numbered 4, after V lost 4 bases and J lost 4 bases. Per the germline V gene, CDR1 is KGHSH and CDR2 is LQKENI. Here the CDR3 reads CASSRRQGAYNEQFF. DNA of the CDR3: TGTGCCAGCTCACGCCGACAGGGGGCTTACAATGAGCAGTTCTTC.

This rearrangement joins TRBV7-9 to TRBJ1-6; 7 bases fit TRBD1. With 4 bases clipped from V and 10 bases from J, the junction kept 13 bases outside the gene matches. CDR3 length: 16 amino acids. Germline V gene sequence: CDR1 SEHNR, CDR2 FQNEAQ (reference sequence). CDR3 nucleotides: TGTGCCAGCAGCTCGAACGTAGGGGGCGCGGGATCACCCCTCCACTTT. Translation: CASSSNVGGAGSPLHF. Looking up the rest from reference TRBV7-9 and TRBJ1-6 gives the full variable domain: DTGVSQNPRHKITKRGQNVTFRCDPISEHNRLYWYRQTLGQGPEFLTYFQNEAQLEKSRLLSDRFSAERPKGSFSTLEIQRTEQGDSAMYLCASSSNVGGAGSPLHFGNGTRLTVT.

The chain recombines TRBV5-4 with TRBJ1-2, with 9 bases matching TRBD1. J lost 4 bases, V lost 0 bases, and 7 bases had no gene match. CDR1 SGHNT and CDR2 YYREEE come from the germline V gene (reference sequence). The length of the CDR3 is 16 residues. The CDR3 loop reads CASSLGDRASLYGYTF. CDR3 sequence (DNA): TGTGCCAGCAGCTTGGGGGACAGGGCGAGCCTCTATGGCTACACCTTC.

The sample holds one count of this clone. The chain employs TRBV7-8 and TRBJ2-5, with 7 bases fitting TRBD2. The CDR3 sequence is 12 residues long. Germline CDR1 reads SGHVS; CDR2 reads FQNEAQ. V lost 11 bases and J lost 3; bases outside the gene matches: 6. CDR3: CAARGEEETQYF. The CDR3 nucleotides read TGTGCCGCCCGGGGGGAGGAAGAGACCCAGTACTTC.